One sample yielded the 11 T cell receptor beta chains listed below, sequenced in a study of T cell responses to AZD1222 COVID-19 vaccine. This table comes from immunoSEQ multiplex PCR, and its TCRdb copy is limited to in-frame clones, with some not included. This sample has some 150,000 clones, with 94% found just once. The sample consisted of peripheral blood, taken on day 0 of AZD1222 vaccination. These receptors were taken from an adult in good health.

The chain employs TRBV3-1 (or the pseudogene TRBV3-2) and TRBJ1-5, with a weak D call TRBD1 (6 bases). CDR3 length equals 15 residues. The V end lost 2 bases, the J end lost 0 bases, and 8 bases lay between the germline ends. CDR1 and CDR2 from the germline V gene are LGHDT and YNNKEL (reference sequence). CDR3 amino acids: CASSQQGYSNQPQHF. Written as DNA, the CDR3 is TGTGCCAGCAGCCAACAGGGGTATAGCAATCAGCCCCAGCATTTT.

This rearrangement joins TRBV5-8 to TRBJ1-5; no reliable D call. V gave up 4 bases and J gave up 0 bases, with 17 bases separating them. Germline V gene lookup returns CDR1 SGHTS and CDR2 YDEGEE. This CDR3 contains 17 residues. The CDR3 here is CASSIPPPANSNQPQHF. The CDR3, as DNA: TGTGCCAGCAGCATCCCTCCCCCCGCGAATAGCAATCAGCCCCAGCATTTT.

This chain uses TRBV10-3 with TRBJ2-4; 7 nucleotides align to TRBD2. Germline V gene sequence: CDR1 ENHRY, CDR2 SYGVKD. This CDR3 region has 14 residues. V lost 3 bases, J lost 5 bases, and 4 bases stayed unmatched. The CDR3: CAISEAGFQNIQYF. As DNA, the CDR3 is TGTGCCATCAGTGAAGCGGGATTTCAAAACATTCAGTACTTC.

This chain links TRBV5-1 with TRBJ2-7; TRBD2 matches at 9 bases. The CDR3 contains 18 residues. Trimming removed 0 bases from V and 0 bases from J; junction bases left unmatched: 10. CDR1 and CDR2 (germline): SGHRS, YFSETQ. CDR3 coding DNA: TGCGCCAGCAGCTTGGTTATTAGCGGGAGCCAGAGCTCCTACGAGCAGTACGTC. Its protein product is CASSLVISGSQSSYEQYV.

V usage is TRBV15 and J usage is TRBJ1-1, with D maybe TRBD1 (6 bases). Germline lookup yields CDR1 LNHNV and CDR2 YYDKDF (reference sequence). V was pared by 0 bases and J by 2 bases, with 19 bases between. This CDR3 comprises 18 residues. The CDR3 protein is CATSRDPRTGMRNTEAFF. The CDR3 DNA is TGTGCCACCAGCAGAGATCCCCGCACAGGGATGCGAAACACTGAAGCTTTCTTT.

In DNA form, the CDR3 reads TGTGCCAGCAGGGGCCGGGACCATTACAATGAGCAGTTCTTC. This translates into CASRGRDHYNEQFF. The rearrangement joins TRBV7-8 to TRBJ2-1; either TRBD1 or TRBD2 may supply D (5 bases each). Germline V CDR1 and CDR2: SGHVS, FQNEAQ. The CDR3 extends over 14 amino acids. V lost 6 bases and J 4 bases, leaving 13 bases between the germline ends.

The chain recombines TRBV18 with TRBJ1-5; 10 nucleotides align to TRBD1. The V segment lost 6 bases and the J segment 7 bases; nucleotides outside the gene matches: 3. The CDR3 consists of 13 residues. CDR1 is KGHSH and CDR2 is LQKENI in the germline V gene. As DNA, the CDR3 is TGTGCCAGCTCCGGGACAGGGGAGCAGCCCCAGCATTTT. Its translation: CASSGTGEQPQHF.

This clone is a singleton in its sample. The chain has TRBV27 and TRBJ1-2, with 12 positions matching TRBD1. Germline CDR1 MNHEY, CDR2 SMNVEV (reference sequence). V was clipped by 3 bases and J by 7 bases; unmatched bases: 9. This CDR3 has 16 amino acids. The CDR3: CASSFKSGQGARGYTF. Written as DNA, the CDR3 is TGTGCCAGCAGTTTCAAATCGGGACAGGGGGCCCGTGGCTACACCTTC.

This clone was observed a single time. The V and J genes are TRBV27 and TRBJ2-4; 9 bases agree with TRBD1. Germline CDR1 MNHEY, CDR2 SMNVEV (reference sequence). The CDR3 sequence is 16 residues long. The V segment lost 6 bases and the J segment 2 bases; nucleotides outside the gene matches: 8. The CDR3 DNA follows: TGTGCCAGCAGCACTCCGGGACAGGGATCCAAAAACATTCAGTACTTC. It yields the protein CASSTPGQGSKNIQYF.

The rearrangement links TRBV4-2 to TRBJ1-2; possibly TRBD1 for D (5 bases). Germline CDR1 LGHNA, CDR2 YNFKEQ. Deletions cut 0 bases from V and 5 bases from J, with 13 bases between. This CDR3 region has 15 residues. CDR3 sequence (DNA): TGTGCCAGCAGCCAAGATCGAGGGGCAGGGTATGGCTACACCTTC. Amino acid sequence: CASSQDRGAGYGYTF.

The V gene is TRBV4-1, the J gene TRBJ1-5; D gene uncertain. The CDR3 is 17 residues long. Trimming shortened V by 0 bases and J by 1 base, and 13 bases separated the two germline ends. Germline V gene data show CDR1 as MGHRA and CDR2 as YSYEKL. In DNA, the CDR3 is TGCGCCAGCAGCCAAGACACCGGGATGACAAGCAATCAGCCCCAGCATTTT. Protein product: CASSQDTGMTSNQPQHF.